The rows below give T cell receptor beta chains drawn from one sample of a study of T cell changes during pregnancy in multiple sclerosis. The data were produced by immunoSEQ multiplex PCR, yet TCRdb's version contains in-frame clones alone and is incomplete. Of approximately 30,000 clones detected, around 90% appear once; the ten largest clones hold about 0.5%. The sample consisted of CD4+ T cells from peripheral blood mononuclear cells, taken in the first trimester of pregnancy. The source is a female donor in good health, enrolled as a control in a pregnancy study. CDR3s include the opening cysteine and the closing phenylalanine or tryptophan. The D gene is left open where the match is weak. Clone size appears in some rows only: once, few, many, or a class for an expanded clone.

v_call	d_call	j_call	clone_size	cdr3_aa	cdr3_nt
TRBV18	NA	TRBJ2-7	NA	CASSLGQINEQYF	TGTGCCAGCTCCCTCGGACAGATCAACGAGCAGTACTTC
TRBV7-7	TRBD2	TRBJ2-7	once	CASSPLAGGWNEQYF	TGTGCTAGCAGCCCCCTAGCGGGGGGGTGGAACGAGCAGTACTTC
TRBV28	NA	TRBJ1-1	once	CASSSPQARLNTEAFF	TGTGCCAGCAGTTCCCCACAGGCGCGTTTGAACACTGAAGCTTTCTTT
TRBV10-3	TRBD1	TRBJ2-7	NA	CAIRDRGEYEQYF	TGTGCCATCAGGGACAGGGGCGAGTACGAGCAGTACTTC
TRBV5-1	TRBD1	TRBJ1-6	NA	CASSLETGGESPLHF	TGCGCCAGCAGCTTGGAAACAGGGGGCGAATCACCCCTCCACTTT
TRBV21-1	NA	TRBJ2-7	NA	CASSKGLTSVSPYEQYF	TGTGCCAGCAGCAAAGGCTTAACTAGCGTAAGCCCCTACGAGCAGTACTTC
TRBV5-1	TRBD2	TRBJ2-1	once	CASSPTSGGSSYNEQFF	TGCGCCAGCAGCCCGACTAGCGGGGGGAGCTCCTACAATGAGCAGTTCTTC
TRBV29-1	NA	TRBJ1-1	few	CSGQFGGRNTEAFF	TGCAGCGGGCAGTTTGGGGGGAGAAACACTGAAGCTTTCTTT
TRBV9	NA	TRBJ2-3	NA	CASSVDGRTDTQYF	TGTGCCAGCAGCGTAGATGGCCGCACAGATACGCAGTATTTT
TRBV7-9	TRBD1	TRBJ1-2	NA	CASSGRDRGGYTF	TGTGCCAGCAGCGGCCGGGACAGGGGCGGCTACACCTTC
TRBV5-1	TRBD2	TRBJ2-5	NA	CASSLEVLAGGETQYF	TGCGCCAGCAGCTTGGAAGTCCTAGCGGGGGGGGAGACCCAGTACTTC